A selection of T cell receptor beta chains follows, all from one sample in a study of T cell changes during pregnancy in multiple sclerosis. Some clones are missing from TCRdb's copy, which holds only in-frame ones; the method was immunoSEQ multiplex PCR. This table holds approximately 20,000 clones, roughly 89% found once. The sample here was CD8+ T cells from peripheral blood mononuclear cells, taken in the second trimester of pregnancy. The origin of the receptors is a female donor in good health, enrolled as a control in a pregnancy study. The CDR3 runs from the conserved cysteine through the conserved F or W. The D gene is left open where the match is weak. Expanded clones get a size class; other rows say once, few or many, or leave the size out.

j_call	d_call	clone_size	v_call	cdr3_aa	cdr3_nt
TRBJ2-7	TRBD2	-	TRBV27	CASSRLPTSGSYEQYF	TGTGCCAGCAGTCGCCTCCCGACTAGCGGATCCTACGAGCAGTACTTC
TRBJ2-7	TRBD2	-	TRBV4-3	CASSQERAGTYEQYF	TGCGCCAGCAGCCAAGAAAGAGCGGGGACCTACGAGCAGTACTTC
TRBJ2-3	TRBD1	once	TRBV6-4	CASSDSATGETDTQYF	TGTGCCAGCAGTGACTCGGCGACAGGGGAAACAGATACGCAGTATTTT
TRBJ2-3	-	-	TRBV7-3	CASSAQIEGDTQYF	TGTGCCAGCAGCGCCCAAATCGAGGGAGATACGCAGTATTTT
TRBJ2-7	TRBD2	-	TRBV15	CATSRGAGGSNEQYF	TGTGCCACCAGCAGAGGTGCGGGGGGGTCGAACGAGCAGTACTTC
TRBJ1-5	TRBD1	-	TRBV19	CASSRTGYSNQPQHF	TGTGCCAGTAGTAGGACAGGGTATAGCAATCAGCCCCAGCATTTT
TRBJ2-5	-	-	TRBV28	CASSSSRETQYF	TGTGCCAGCAGTTCGTCCAGGGAGACCCAGTACTTC
TRBJ1-6	TRBD1	few	TRBV30	CAWSVGQGASPLHF	TGTGCCTGGAGTGTAGGACAGGGGGCTTCACCCCTCCACTTT
TRBJ1-5	-	-	TRBV28	CATFLSGGSNQPQHF	TGTGCCACCTTTTTGAGCGGGGGAAGCAATCAGCCCCAGCATTTT
TRBJ2-7	TRBD2	-	TRBV18	CASSPRPSGTYEQYF	TGTGCCAGCTCACCTCGGCCTAGCGGGACCTACGAGCAGTACTTC
TRBJ1-4	TRBD1	-	TRBV28	CASIAGTGHEKLFF	TGTGCCAGCATTGCCGGGACAGGGCATGAAAAACTGTTTTTT
TRBJ1-4	-	-	TRBV5-1	CASSLDSGDEKLFF	TGCGCCAGTTCCCTTGACAGTGGTGATGAAAAACTGTTTTTT
TRBJ1-2	-	-	TRBV30	CAWTLTGGNDGYTF	TGTGCCTGGACCCTTACGGGGGGGAACGACGGCTACACCTTC
TRBJ2-7	-	-	TRBV6-5	CASRGGQSYEQYF	TGTGCCAGCAGGGGGGGACAGAGCTACGAGCAGTACTTC
TRBJ1-2	-	-	TRBV27	CASSLRPPVGGGYKDGYTF	TGTGCCAGCAGTTTAAGGCCCCCGGTGGGGGGGGGCTATAAGGATGGCTACACCTTC
TRBJ2-3	-	once	TRBV12-5	CASGEGGVSYTDTQYF	TGTGCTAGTGGTGAGGGCGGGGTCTCGTACACAGATACGCAGTATTTT
TRBJ2-7	-	-	TRBV11-2	CASSLDSSYEQYF	TGTGCCAGCAGCTTAGACAGTTCCTACGAGCAGTACTTC
TRBJ2-1	-	-	TRBV10-3	CAVTGSFNEQFF	TGTGCCGTTACCGGGTCATTCAATGAGCAGTTCTTC
TRBJ2-1	TRBD2	-	TRBV10-2	CASMREGFYNEQFF	TGCGCCAGTATGCGGGAGGGCTTCTACAATGAGCAGTTCTTC
TRBJ2-3	TRBD1	-	TRBV28	CASSLRDRGNTQYF	TGTGCCAGCAGCCTCCGGGACAGGGGAAATACGCAGTATTTT
TRBJ2-3	-	-	TRBV7-9	CANPGQGVLYTQYF	TGTGCCAACCCCGGTCAGGGCGTCCTATATACGCAGTATTTT
TRBJ1-1	TRBD1	-	TRBV30	CACLDRAFEAFF	TGTGCCTGCCTAGACAGGGCCTTTGAAGCTTTCTTT
TRBJ2-7	TRBD1	-	TRBV6-5	CASSWDRSSYEQYF	TGTGCCAGCAGCTGGGACAGGTCCTCCTACGAGCAGTACTTC
TRBJ2-1	-	-	TRBV7-9	CASFRSTGSYNEQFF	TGTGCCAGCTTCAGGAGCACGGGATCCTACAATGAGCAGTTCTTC
TRBJ2-1	TRBD2	-	TRBV19	CASSLLAGAGNEQFF	TGTGCCAGTAGTTTGTTAGCGGGAGCGGGGAATGAGCAGTTCTTC
TRBJ2-2	-	-	TRBV30	CAWSVGTLNTGELFF	TGTGCCTGGAGTGTCGGGACTTTGAACACCGGGGAGCTGTTTTTT
TRBJ2-5	-	-	TRBV28	CASSTPDSGKETQYF	TGTGCCAGCAGTACCCCGGACAGCGGAAAAGAGACCCAGTACTTC
TRBJ2-6	-	once	TRBV18	CASSGRRDRANVLTF	TGTGCCAGCTCAGGAAGGAGGGACCGGGCCAACGTCCTGACTTTC
TRBJ1-1	-	once	TRBV25-1	CASRPFTGANTEAFF	TGTGCCAGCAGACCCTTTACAGGAGCGAACACTGAAGCTTTCTTT
TRBJ2-1	-	-	TRBV28	CASGGQINEQFF	TGTGCCAGCGGTGGACAGATCAATGAGCAGTTCTTC
TRBJ2-7	TRBD1	-	TRBV5-1	CASSLLQGENEQYF	TGCGCCAGCAGCTTGTTACAGGGGGAAAATGAGCAGTACTTC
TRBJ2-7	-	-	TRBV5-5	CASSWRVATEQYF	TGTGCCAGCAGCTGGAGGGTCGCAACCGAGCAGTACTTC
TRBJ2-1	TRBD2	once	TRBV5-5	CASSLELAGGRDEQFF	TGTGCCAGCAGCTTGGAACTAGCGGGGGGGCGGGATGAGCAGTTCTTC
TRBJ2-1	TRBD2	-	TRBV6-5	CASKTREVTYNEQFF	TGTGCCAGCAAAACCCGGGAGGTGACCTACAATGAGCAGTTCTTC
TRBJ1-2	TRBD1	few	TRBV2	CASSATNQGADYGYTF	TGTGCCAGCAGTGCAACAAACCAGGGGGCGGACTATGGCTACACCTTC
TRBJ2-2	-	-	TRBV12-5	CASGLGDGELFF	TGTGCTAGTGGTTTAGGGGACGGGGAGCTGTTTTTT
TRBJ2-5	TRBD2	few	TRBV25-1	CASSESVGGGNQETQYF	TGTGCCAGCAGTGAATCAGTAGGCGGGGGAAACCAAGAGACCCAGTACTTC
TRBJ1-3	-	-	TRBV21-1	CASSQDRVKNTIYF	TGTGCCAGCAGCCAAGACAGGGTTAAAAACACCATATATTTT
TRBJ1-2	TRBD1	-	TRBV19	CASSVSDRGYGYTF	TGTGCCAGTAGTGTTTCCGACAGGGGCTATGGCTACACCTTC
TRBJ1-1	-	-	TRBV5-6	CASSLVPGQLNAEAFF	TGTGCCAGCAGCTTGGTCCCCGGACAGTTGAACGCTGAAGCTTTCTTT
TRBJ2-1	-	-	TRBV6-1	CASSATGTLGGNEQFF	TGTGCCAGCAGTGCCACCGGGACTCTCGGGGGAAATGAGCAGTTCTTC
TRBJ1-6	-	-	TRBV27	CASRLGSGSPLHF	TGTGCCAGCAGGTTGGGGAGTGGTTCACCCCTCCACTTT
TRBJ2-5	TRBD1	once	TRBV5-6	CASSLEGAEETQYF	TGTGCCAGCAGCTTAGAGGGGGCCGAAGAGACCCAGTACTTC
TRBJ2-7	TRBD2	-	TRBV27	CASSIGTSGYEQYF	TGTGCCAGCAGTATCGGGACTAGCGGATACGAGCAGTACTTC
TRBJ2-5	TRBD2	-	TRBV7-2	CASRAGTSGIQETQYF	TGTGCCAGCAGAGCCGGGACTAGCGGGATACAAGAGACCCAGTACTTC
TRBJ2-1	-	-	TRBV25-1	CASSGPPSDNEQFF	TGTGCCAGCAGTGGCCCGCCCTCGGACAATGAGCAGTTCTTC
TRBJ1-6	TRBD1	-	TRBV19	CASIGTGVKIYNSPLHF	TGTGCCAGTATCGGGACAGGGGTGAAGATATATAATTCACCCCTCCACTTT
TRBJ1-3	-	-	TRBV6-1	CASSEVQGSGSGNTIYF	TGTGCCAGCAGTGAAGTCCAGGGAAGTGGATCTGGAAACACCATATATTTT
TRBJ2-3	TRBD2	-	TRBV9	CASSVVASGGLSSTDTQYF	TGTGCCAGCAGCGTAGTGGCTAGCGGGGGGCTCTCTAGCACAGATACGCAGTATTTT